This TCR beta chain was recovered during a study of blood T cell repertoires in COVID-19. This clone was seen just once. TCRdb's copy holds only in-frame clones and misses some; the assay was immunoSEQ multiplex PCR. The table lists some 300,000 clones, 90% of them singletons. The receptor comes from a woman aged 35 to 49 with COVID-19, enrolled during active disease. The sequenced material came from peripheral blood.

The CDR3 DNA follows: TGTGCCTGGAGTCACGGGGACAGGGGCAATGAGCAGTTCTTC. Translation: CAWSHGDRGNEQFF. This chain joins TRBV30 and TRBJ2-1; 10 nucleotides match TRBD1. The germline gives CDR1 GTSNPN, CDR2 SVGIG (reference sequence). The J segment lost 6 bases and the V segment lost 2 bases, leaving 4 bases of the junction unmatched. CDR3 length: 14 amino acids. Combining the CDR3 with reference TRBV30 and TRBJ2-1 gives the whole variable domain SQTIHQWPATLVQPVGSPLSLECTVEGTSNPNLYWYRQAAGRGLQLLFYSVGIGQISSEVPQNLSASRPQDRQFILSSKKLLLSDSGFYLCAWSHGDRGNEQFFGPGTRLTVL.